Below are 27 T cell receptor beta chains sequenced from a single sample in a study of blood T cell repertoires in COVID-19. Libraries were prepared by immunoSEQ multiplex PCR; TCRdb keeps only in-frame clonotypes and omits some of them. The table records more than 450,000 clones, about 85% of them present only once. Source material: PBMCs or T cells enriched from blood (not recorded which). The source of these receptors is a woman between 18 and 30 years old who had recovered from COVID-19.

This clone was observed a few times. The chain employs TRBV28 and TRBJ1-4, with D unresolved. This CDR3 comprises 13 residues. In germline, CDR1 is MDHEN, CDR2 SYDVKM. V was clipped by 5 bases and J by 7 bases, with 11 bases between them. DNA for the CDR3: TGTGCCAGCAGTCTTGAAGCTAGTGAAAAACTGTTTTTT. It yields the protein CASSLEASEKLFF.

The CDR3 region is CAWSGDLSSYEQYF. The CDR3 DNA follows: TGTGCCTGGAGTGGGGACTTGTCCTCCTACGAGCAGTACTTC. The chain carries TRBV30 and TRBJ2-7, with TRBD2 as a possible D gene (6 bases). V was pared by 1 base and J by 0 bases, with 10 bases between. The CDR3 contains 14 residues. Germline CDR1 reads GTSNPN; CDR2 reads SVGIG (reference sequence).

V is TRBV5-1 and J is TRBJ2-2; D remains unclear. Trimming left V 2 bases short and J 2 bases short, with 10 bases between. The CDR3 is 15 residues long. Germline CDR1 and CDR2: SGHRS and YFSETQ. The CDR3 DNA reads as TGCGCCAGCAGCTTTAGCACGCCTAACACCGGGGAGCTGTTTTTT. Protein product: CASSFSTPNTGELFF. Variable domain in full (rest from reference TRBV5-1 and TRBJ2-2): KAGVTQTPRYLIKTRGQQVTLSCSPISGHRSVSWYQQTPGQGLQFLFEYFSETQRNKGNFPGRFSGRQFSNSRSEMNVSTLELGDSALYLCASSFSTPNTGELFFGEGSRLTVL.

V gene TRBV19 combines with J gene TRBJ2-3; 7 nucleotides align to TRBD2. The trim removed 7 bases at V and 0 bases at J, leaving 7 bases unmatched. Germline CDR1 and CDR2: LNHDA and SQIVND (reference sequence). CDR3 size: 15 residues. This CDR3 reads CASNERGSSTDTQYF. In nucleotides, the CDR3 is TGTGCCAGTAACGAGCGGGGCTCTAGCACAGATACGCAGTATTTT.

The CDR3 region is CAIEEYSGGKAFF. The CDR3 bases are TGTGCCATCGAGGAGTATAGTGGCGGAAAAGCTTTCTTT. The chain couples TRBV10-3 to TRBJ1-1; D gene uncertain. CDR1 ENHRY and CDR2 SYGVKD come from the germline V gene. Trimming removed 8 bases at V and 9 bases at J, with 19 bases between. The CDR3 contains 13 residues.

This chain uses TRBV7-9 with TRBJ1-5, with 7 positions matching TRBD1. After removal of 4 bases from V and 11 bases from J, the junction contained 17 bases not matched to a gene. CDR1 SEHNR and CDR2 FQNEAQ come from the germline V gene (reference sequence). The CDR3 has 16 residues. The CDR3 sequence is CASSSPGWTGVEAQHF. DNA for the CDR3: TGTGCCAGCAGCTCCCCAGGTTGGACAGGAGTTGAAGCCCAGCATTTT.

CDR3 coding DNA: TGTGCCAGCAGAGCTAGCGGGGGGTCTTGGAATGAGCAGTTCTTC. Its protein product is CASRASGGSWNEQFF. J is TRBJ2-1 and V is TRBV7-9; 11 nucleotides align to TRBD2. The CDR3 covers 15 residues. The junction had 8 bases not matched to a gene; V was cut back by 6 bases and J by 7 bases. In germline, CDR1 is SEHNR, CDR2 FQNEAQ (reference sequence).

This clone was detected a few times. The V call is TRBV6-1, the J call TRBJ1-6; D is unresolved. V lost 2 bases and J lost 9, with 5 bases in between. The CDR3 consists of 12 residues. Germline V CDR1 and CDR2: MNHNS, SASEGT. This chain's CDR3 is CASSEPGSPLHF. The CDR3 DNA sequence: TGTGCCAGCAGTGAACCGGGTTCACCCCTCCACTTT.

The chain couples TRBV30 to TRBJ2-2; no definite D call. The CDR3 totals 11 residues. Germline assignment: CDR1 GTSNPN and CDR2 SVGIG (reference sequence). Trimming shortened V by 3 bases and J by 8 bases, and 7 bases separated the two germline ends. The CDR3: CAWRLRGELFF. CDR3 DNA: TGTGCCTGGAGGCTGAGAGGGGAGCTGTTTTTT.

The chain links TRBV11-2 to TRBJ2-5; D is possibly TRBD1 (5 bases). The germline gives CDR1 SGHAT, CDR2 FQNNGV. Trimming shortened V by 6 bases and J by 0 bases, and 11 bases separated the two germline ends. This CDR3 has 14 residues. CDR3 in amino acids: CASRSTVYQETQYF. The CDR3 DNA reads as TGTGCCAGCAGATCGACAGTGTACCAAGAGACCCAGTACTTC. The full variable domain, with the rest looked up from reference TRBV11-2 and TRBJ2-5, is EAGVAQSPRYKIIEKRQSVAFWCNPISGHATLYWYQQILGQGPKLLIQFQNNGVVDDSQLPKDRFSAERLKGVDSTLKIQPAKLEDSAVYLCASRSTVYQETQYFGPGTRLLVL.

V is TRBV18 and J is TRBJ2-7, with D tentatively TRBD2 (5 bases). V was cut by 3 bases and J by 0 bases, with 12 bases left in between. Looked up from germline, CDR1 is KGHSH and CDR2 is LQKENI. This CDR3 has 15 amino acids. The CDR3 bases are TGTGCCAGCTCACCGAGGGCAGAGAGCTCCTACGAGCAGTACTTC. It translates to CASSPRAESSYEQYF. Full variable domain (outside the CDR3, taken from reference TRBV18 and TRBJ2-7): NAGVMQNPRHLVRRRGQEARLRCSPMKGHSHVYWYRQLPEEGLKFMVYLQKENIIDESGMPKERFSAEFPKEGPSILRIQQVVRGDSAAYFCASSPRAESSYEQYFGPGTRLTVT.

V is TRBV19 and J is TRBJ2-7, with D possibly being TRBD2 (5 bases). Germline CDR1 is LNHDA and CDR2 is SQIVND (reference sequence). The V end lost 5 bases, the J end lost 3 bases, and 17 bases lay between the germline ends. CDR3 size: 15 residues. This chain's CDR3 is CASSLAGDVNYEQYF. The CDR3 bases are TGTGCCAGTAGTCTTGCCGGGGATGTGAACTACGAGCAGTACTTC.

This clone occurred once. The chain links TRBV19 to TRBJ1-2; 7 bases map to TRBD1. This CDR3 spans 12 amino acids. The germline V gene has CDR1 LNHDA and CDR2 SQIVND (reference sequence). CDR3 region: CVTMTGNYGYTF. CDR3 sequence (DNA): TGTGTTACTATGACAGGGAACTATGGCTACACCTTC.

The V gene is TRBV5-4, the J gene TRBJ2-5; possible D gene TRBD2, 6 bases. This CDR3 has 15 residues. The V gene's germline CDR1 is SGHNT and CDR2 YYREEE (reference sequence). Trimming took off 0 bases at V and 2 bases at J, with 11 bases between the two ends. The CDR3 nucleotides read TGTGCCAGCAGCTTGGACGCGGGGAGACAAGAGACCCAGTACTTC. This gives the protein CASSLDAGRQETQYF.

The chain recombines TRBV30 with TRBJ1-4; D remains ambiguous. Germline values: CDR1 GTSNPN, CDR2 SVGIG (reference sequence). The V gene lost 3 bases and the J gene lost 8 bases, with 13 bases spanning the gap. This CDR3 is 13 amino acids long. CDR3 amino acids: CAWSPRGGEKLFF. Here the CDR3 DNA reads TGTGCCTGGAGCCCTCGGGGTGGGGAAAAACTGTTTTTT.

CDR3 loop: CASSLALGLGYNEQFF. Written as DNA, the CDR3 is TGTGCCAGCAGCTTAGCCTTAGGACTAGGGTACAATGAGCAGTTCTTC. This chain joins TRBV7-2 and TRBJ2-1, with 7 bases identical to TRBD2. The CDR3 contains 16 residues. V was clipped by 0 bases and J by 4 bases; unmatched bases: 6. Germline CDR1 reads SGHTA; CDR2 reads FQGNSA.

The genes are TRBV6-2 or TRBV6-3 and TRBJ1-6; possibly TRBD1 for D (6 bases). The CDR3 spans 20 residues. Trimming removed 0 bases at V and 0 bases at J, with 18 bases between. CDR1 is MNHEY, CDR2 SVGEGT, per germline. The CDR3 DNA is TGTGCCAGCAGTTACTCGAAGGTAGGACAGCCGAGCTCCTATAATTCACCCCTCCACTTT. Translation gives CASSYSKVGQPSSYNSPLHF.

The V gene is TRBV5-1, the J gene TRBJ2-7; D unclear. The CDR3 extends over 12 amino acids. Germline V gives CDR1 SGHRS, CDR2 YFSETQ. V lost 5 bases to trimming and J lost 6 bases, with 12 bases between them. In DNA, the CDR3 is TGCGCCAGCAGGGTTGGGTCGGGCGAGCAGTACTTC. As protein: CASRVGSGEQYF.

V gene TRBV27 combines with J gene TRBJ1-3; D gene unclear. Germline CDR1 is MNHEY and CDR2 is SMNVEV (reference sequence). The CDR3 has 15 residues. V was shortened by 5 bases and J by 0 bases, with 11 bases between the two germline ends. Here the CDR3 reads CASSTLGYSGNTIYF. CDR3 bases: TGTGCCAGCAGTACCCTAGGATACTCTGGAAACACCATATATTTT.

The chain employs TRBV18 and TRBJ2-3, with TRBD2 identical over 9 bases. The V gene's germline CDR1 is KGHSH and CDR2 LQKENI. After removal of 8 bases from V and 3 bases from J, the junction contained 9 bases not matched to a gene. CDR3 size: 15 residues. CDR3 coding DNA: TGTGCCAGCCATCCGACTAGCGGAGATACAGATACGCAGTATTTT. It encodes CASHPTSGDTDTQYF.

This chain uses TRBV10-3 with TRBJ2-2; 10 nucleotides match TRBD2. V was pared by 7 bases and J by 5 bases, with 10 bases of the junction left unmatched. Germline V gives CDR1 ENHRY, CDR2 SYGVKD. The CDR3 length is 16 residues. The CDR3 loop reads CAIKITPSGGTGELFF. CDR3 nucleotide sequence: TGTGCCATCAAGATCACCCCTAGCGGGGGAACCGGGGAGCTGTTTTTT.

This clone has only one observation. This chain uses TRBV7-2 with TRBJ2-1, with 9 positions matching TRBD2. Germline V CDR1 and CDR2: SGHTA, FQGNSA. Germline trimming cut 7 bases from V and 4 bases from J; bases unmatched to any gene: 5. This CDR3 contains 14 residues. The CDR3 loop reads CASTQRGAYNEQFF. The CDR3, as DNA: TGTGCCAGCACCCAGCGGGGGGCTTACAATGAGCAGTTCTTC.

This chain connects TRBV7-9 to TRBJ2-7; 9 nucleotides agree with TRBD1. Trimming took 3 bases from V and 3 from J; bases not matched to a gene: 6. The CDR3 extends over 15 amino acids. CDR1 and CDR2 (germline): SEHNR, FQNEAQ (reference sequence). DNA for the CDR3: TGTGCCAGCAGCTTGCCGGGACAGGGCGACTACGAGCAGTACTTC. Translation gives CASSLPGQGDYEQYF.

This rearrangement joins TRBV2 to TRBJ1-4; D remains ambiguous. The germline CDR1 and CDR2 sequences are SNHLY and FYNNEI. The CDR3 has 14 amino acids. With 6 bases removed from V and 6 bases from J, the gap between germline ends came to 14 bases. The CDR3 region is CASRIGSVDEKLFF. The CDR3 region has the DNA TGTGCCAGCAGAATCGGCAGCGTAGATGAAAAACTGTTTTTT.

The chain is built from TRBV19 and TRBJ1-5, with D perhaps TRBD1 (5 bases). This CDR3 spans 15 amino acids. Germline V CDR1 and CDR2: LNHDA, SQIVND (reference sequence). Trimming shortened V by 3 bases and J by 6 bases, and 15 bases separated the two germline ends. The CDR3 spells CASSIGGREGQPQHF. CDR3 sequence (DNA): TGTGCCAGTAGTATCGGGGGTAGGGAGGGTCAGCCCCAGCATTTT.

J is TRBJ1-1 and V is TRBV6-5; TRBD1 agrees at 7 bases. V lost 2 bases, J lost 3 bases, and 3 bases stayed unmatched. Germline V gene data show CDR1 as MNHEY and CDR2 as SVGAGI. The CDR3 consists of 14 residues. The CDR3 DNA reads as TGTGCCAGCAGTTACAGGGACAGAGACACTGAAGCTTTCTTT. It yields the protein CASSYRDRDTEAFF.

V is TRBV7-3 and J is TRBJ2-6, with TRBD2 matching 9 bases. The germline gives CDR1 SGHTA, CDR2 FQGTGA. The trim removed 5 bases at V and 3 bases at J, leaving 5 bases unmatched. CDR3 length: 16 amino acids. CDR3 in DNA: TGTGCCAGCAGCGAGGGACTAGCTTATGGGGCCAACGTCCTGACTTTC. Protein sequence: CASSEGLAYGANVLTF.